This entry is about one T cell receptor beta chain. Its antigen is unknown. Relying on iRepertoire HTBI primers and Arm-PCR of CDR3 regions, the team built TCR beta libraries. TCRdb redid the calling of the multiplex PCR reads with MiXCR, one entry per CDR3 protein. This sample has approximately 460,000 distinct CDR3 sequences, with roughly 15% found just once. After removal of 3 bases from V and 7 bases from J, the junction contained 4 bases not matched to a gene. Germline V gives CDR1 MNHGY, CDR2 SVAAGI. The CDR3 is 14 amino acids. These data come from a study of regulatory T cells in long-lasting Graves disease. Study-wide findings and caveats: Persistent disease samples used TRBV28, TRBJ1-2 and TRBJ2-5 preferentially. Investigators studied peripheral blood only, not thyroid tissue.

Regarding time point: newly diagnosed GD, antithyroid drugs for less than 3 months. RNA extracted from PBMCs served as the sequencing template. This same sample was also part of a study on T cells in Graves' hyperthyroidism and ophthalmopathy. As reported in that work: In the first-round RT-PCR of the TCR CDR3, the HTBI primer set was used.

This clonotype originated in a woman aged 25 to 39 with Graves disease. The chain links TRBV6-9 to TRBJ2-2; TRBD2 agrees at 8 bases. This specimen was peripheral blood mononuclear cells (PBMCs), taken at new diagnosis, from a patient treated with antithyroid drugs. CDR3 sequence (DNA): TGTGCCAGCAGTTACGGGGGGGCCGGCGGGGAGCTGTTTTTT. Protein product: CASSYGGAGGELFF.